This TCR beta chain came from a study of OX40 agonist ivuxolimab in advanced cancers. This clone was found a few times. Its specificity is unknown. Findings of the study overall: Clones of CD4+ and CD8+ blood T cells grew by week 6 at doses of 0.1 to 3.0 mg/kg.

Trimming cost V 5 bases and J 8 bases; bases outside gene matches: 14. The length of the CDR3 is 16 residues. The germline V gene encodes CDR1 SEHNR and CDR2 FQNEAQ (reference sequence). The table came from immunoSEQ multiplex PCR; TCRdb's copy has only in-frame clones and leaves some out. The repertoire includes under 100,000 clones, 65% to 85% of them detected once, and more than 3.5% sits in the top ten. The specimen was CD4+ or CD8+ T cells sorted from blood, collected in a trial of the OX40 agonist ivuxolimab. The J gene is TRBJ1-4, the V gene TRBV7-9; 7 bases line up with TRBD1. The sequence was obtained from an adult with an advanced solid tumor such as melanoma, head and neck, liver or kidney cancer. The CDR3 region is CASSPRQGSLPEKLFF. The CDR3 DNA is TGTGCCAGCAGCCCTAGACAGGGTTCGTTGCCGGAAAAACTGTTTTTT.